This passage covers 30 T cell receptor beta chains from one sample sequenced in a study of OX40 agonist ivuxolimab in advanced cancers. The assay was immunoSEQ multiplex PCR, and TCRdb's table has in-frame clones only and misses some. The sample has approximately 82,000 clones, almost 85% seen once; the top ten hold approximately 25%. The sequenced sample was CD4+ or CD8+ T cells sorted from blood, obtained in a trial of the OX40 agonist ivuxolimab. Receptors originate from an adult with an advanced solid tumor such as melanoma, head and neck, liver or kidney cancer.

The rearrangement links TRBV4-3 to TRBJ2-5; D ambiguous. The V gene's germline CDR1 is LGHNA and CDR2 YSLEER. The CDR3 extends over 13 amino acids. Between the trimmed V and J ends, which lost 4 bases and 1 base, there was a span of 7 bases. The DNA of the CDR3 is TGCGCCAGCAGCCGGGATTTCCAAGAGACCCAGTACTTC. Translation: CASSRDFQETQYF.

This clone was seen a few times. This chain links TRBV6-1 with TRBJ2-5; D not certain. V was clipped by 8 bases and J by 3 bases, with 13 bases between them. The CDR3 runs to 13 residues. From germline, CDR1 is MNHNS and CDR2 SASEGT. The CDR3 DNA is TGTGCCAGCGTCGGCCCTACCAAAGAGACCCAGTACTTC. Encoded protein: CASVGPTKETQYF.

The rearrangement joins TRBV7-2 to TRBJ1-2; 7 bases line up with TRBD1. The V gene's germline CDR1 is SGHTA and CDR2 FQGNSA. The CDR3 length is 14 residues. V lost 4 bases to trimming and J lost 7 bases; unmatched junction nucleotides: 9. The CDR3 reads CASSSPRGRFGYTF. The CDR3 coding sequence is TGTGCCAGCAGCTCCCCAAGGGGGCGCTTTGGCTACACCTTC. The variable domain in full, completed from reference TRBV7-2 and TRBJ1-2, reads GAGVSQSPSNKVTEKGKDVELRCDPISGHTALYWYRQSLGQGLEFLIYFQGNSAPDKSGLPSDRFSAERTGGSVSTLTIQRTQQEDSAVYLCASSSPRGRFGYTFGSGTRLTVV.

The CDR3 loop reads CASSTPGTRSYNEQFF. The CDR3 nucleotides read TGTGCCAGTAGTACCCCCGGGACTAGGTCCTACAATGAGCAGTTCTTC. The V gene is TRBV19, the J gene TRBJ2-1, with TRBD2 identical over 8 bases. V shed 4 bases and J 1 base; nucleotides not matched to a gene: 6. Looked up from germline, CDR1 is LNHDA and CDR2 is SQIVND (reference sequence). The CDR3 spans 16 residues.

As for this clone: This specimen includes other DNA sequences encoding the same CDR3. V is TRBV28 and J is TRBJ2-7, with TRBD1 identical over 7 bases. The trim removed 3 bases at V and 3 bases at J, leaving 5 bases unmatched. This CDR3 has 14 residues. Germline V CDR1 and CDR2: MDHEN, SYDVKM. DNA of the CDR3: TGTGCCAGCAGTTTTTTAGGACAGGTCTACGAGCAGTACTTC. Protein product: CASSFLGQVYEQYF.

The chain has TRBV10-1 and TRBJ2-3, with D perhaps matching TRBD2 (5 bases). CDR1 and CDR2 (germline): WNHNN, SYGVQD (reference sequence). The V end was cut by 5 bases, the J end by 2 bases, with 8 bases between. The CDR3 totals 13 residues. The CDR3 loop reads CASSWEITDTQYF. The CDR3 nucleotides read TGCGCCAGCAGTTGGGAGATCACAGATACGCAGTATTTT.

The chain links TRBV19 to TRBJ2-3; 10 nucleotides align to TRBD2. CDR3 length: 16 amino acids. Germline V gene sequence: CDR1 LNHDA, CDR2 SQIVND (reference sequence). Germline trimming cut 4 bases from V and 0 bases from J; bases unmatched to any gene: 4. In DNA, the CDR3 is TGTGCCAGTAGTAGTGCGGGACTAGCGAGCACAGATACGCAGTATTTT. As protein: CASSSAGLASTDTQYF.

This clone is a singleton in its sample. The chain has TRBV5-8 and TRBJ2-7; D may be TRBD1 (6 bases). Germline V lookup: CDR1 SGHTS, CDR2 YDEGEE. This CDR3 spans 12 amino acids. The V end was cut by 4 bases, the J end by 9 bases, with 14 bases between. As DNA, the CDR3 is TGTGCCAGCAGCGTACAGGGATTCGGGCAGTACTTC. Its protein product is CASSVQGFGQYF.

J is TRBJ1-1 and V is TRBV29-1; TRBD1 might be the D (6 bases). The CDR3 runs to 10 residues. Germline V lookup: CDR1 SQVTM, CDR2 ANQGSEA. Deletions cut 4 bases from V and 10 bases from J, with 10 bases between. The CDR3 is CSVVSRGAFF. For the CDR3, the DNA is TGCAGCGTTGTGAGCAGGGGAGCTTTCTTT.

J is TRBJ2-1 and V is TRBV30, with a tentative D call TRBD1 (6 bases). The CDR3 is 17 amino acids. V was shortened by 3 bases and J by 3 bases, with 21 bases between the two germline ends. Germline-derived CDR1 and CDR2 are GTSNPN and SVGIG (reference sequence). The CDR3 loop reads CAWSGSKAGTNYNEQFF. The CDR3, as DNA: TGTGCCTGGAGCGGATCCAAAGCCGGGACAAACTACAATGAGCAGTTCTTC.

CDR3 bases: TGCGCCAGCACCCTGGGGAACAGAAGGGGGTCTCAGCAGTTCTTC. It codes for CASTLGNRRGSQQFF. This chain connects TRBV5-1 to TRBJ2-1; TRBD1 is a possible D gene (6 bases). Germline assignment: CDR1 SGHRS and CDR2 YFSETQ. V lost 6 bases and J lost 11, with 24 bases in between. This CDR3 spans 15 amino acids.

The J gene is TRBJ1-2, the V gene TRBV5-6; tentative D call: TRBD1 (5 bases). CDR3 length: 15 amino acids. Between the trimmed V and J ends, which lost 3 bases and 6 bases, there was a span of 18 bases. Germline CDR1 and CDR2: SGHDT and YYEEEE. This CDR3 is CASSSVRVRSDGYTF. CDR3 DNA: TGTGCCAGCAGCTCAGTCAGGGTTCGATCTGATGGCTACACCTTC.

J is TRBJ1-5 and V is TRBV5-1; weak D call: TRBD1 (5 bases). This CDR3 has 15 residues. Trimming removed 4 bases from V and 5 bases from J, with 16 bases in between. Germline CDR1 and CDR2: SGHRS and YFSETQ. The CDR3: CASSLNTGADQPQHF. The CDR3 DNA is TGCGCCAGCAGCCTGAATACAGGTGCGGATCAGCCCCAGCATTTT.

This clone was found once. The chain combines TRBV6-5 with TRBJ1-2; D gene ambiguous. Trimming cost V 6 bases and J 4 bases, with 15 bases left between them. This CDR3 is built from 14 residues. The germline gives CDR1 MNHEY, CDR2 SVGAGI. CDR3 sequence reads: CASRAGRGIYGYTF. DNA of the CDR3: TGTGCCAGCAGGGCGGGAAGAGGGATCTATGGCTACACCTTC.

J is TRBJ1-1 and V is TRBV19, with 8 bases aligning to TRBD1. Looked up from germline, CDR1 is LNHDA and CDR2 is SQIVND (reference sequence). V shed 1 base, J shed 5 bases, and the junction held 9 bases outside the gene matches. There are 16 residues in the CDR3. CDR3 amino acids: CASSIGGQGARTEAFF. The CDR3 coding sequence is TGTGCCAGTAGTATAGGTGGCCAGGGGGCGAGAACTGAAGCTTTCTTT.

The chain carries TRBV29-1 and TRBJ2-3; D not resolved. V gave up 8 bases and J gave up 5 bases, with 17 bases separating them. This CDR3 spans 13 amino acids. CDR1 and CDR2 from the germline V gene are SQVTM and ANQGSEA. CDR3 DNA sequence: TGCAGCTTCAGGCAGATGCCGCGAGATACGCAGTATTTT. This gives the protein CSFRQMPRDTQYF.

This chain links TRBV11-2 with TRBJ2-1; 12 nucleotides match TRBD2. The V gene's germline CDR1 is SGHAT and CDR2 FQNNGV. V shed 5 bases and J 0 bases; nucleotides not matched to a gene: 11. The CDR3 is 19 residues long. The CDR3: CASSPPTSGGLISYNEQFF. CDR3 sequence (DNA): TGTGCCAGCAGCCCCCCGACTAGCGGGGGACTAATCTCCTACAATGAGCAGTTCTTC.

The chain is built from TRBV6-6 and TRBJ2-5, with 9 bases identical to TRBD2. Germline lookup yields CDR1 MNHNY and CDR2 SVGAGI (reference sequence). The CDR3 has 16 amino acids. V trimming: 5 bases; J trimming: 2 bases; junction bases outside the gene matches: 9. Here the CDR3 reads CASSKSLTSGQETQYF. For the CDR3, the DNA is TGTGCCAGCAGTAAATCCCTGACTAGCGGACAAGAGACCCAGTACTTC.

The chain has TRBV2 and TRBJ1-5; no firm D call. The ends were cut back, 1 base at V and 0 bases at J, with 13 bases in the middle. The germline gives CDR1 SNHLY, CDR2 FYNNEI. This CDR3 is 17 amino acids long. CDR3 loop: CASSEVGLLHSNQPQHF. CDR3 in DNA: TGTGCCAGCAGTGAAGTGGGCCTTCTTCATAGCAATCAGCCCCAGCATTTT. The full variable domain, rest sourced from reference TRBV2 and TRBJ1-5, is EPEVTQTPSHQVTQMGQEVILRCVPISNHLYFYWYRQILGQKVEFLVSFYNNEISEKSEIFDDQFSVERPDGSNFTLKIRSTKLEDSAMYFCASSEVGLLHSNQPQHFGDGTRLSIL.

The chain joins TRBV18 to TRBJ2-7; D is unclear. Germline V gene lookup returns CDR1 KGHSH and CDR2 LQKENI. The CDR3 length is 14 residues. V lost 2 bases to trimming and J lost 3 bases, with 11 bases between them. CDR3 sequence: CASSPGTTVYEQYF. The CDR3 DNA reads TGTGCCAGCTCACCAGGCACTACCGTCTACGAGCAGTACTTC.

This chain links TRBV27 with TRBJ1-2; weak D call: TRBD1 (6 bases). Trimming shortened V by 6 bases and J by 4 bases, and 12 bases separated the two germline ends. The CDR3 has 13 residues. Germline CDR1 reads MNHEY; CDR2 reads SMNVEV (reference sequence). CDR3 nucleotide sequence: TGTGCCAGCAGCCCCCAGGGGACCTATGGCTACACCTTC. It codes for CASSPQGTYGYTF.

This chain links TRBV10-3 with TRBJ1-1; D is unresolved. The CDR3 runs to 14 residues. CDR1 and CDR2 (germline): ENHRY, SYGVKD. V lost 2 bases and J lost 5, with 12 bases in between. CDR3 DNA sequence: TGTGCCATCAGTGAGCCGGAGTGGAGGACTGAAGCTTTCTTT. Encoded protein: CAISEPEWRTEAFF.

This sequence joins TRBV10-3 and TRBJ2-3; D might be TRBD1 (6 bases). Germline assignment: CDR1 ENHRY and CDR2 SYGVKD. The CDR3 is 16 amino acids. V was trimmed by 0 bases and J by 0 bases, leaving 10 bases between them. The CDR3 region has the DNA TGTGCCATCAGTGAGTCGAACAGGGAGAGCACAGATACGCAGTATTTT. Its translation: CAISESNRESTDTQYF.

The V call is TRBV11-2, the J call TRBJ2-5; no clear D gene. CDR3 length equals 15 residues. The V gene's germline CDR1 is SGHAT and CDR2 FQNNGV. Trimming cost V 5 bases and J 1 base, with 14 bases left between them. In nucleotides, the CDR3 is TGTGCCAGCAGCGCCCTCCTGGTTCGCCAAGAGACCCAGTACTTC. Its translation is CASSALLVRQETQYF.

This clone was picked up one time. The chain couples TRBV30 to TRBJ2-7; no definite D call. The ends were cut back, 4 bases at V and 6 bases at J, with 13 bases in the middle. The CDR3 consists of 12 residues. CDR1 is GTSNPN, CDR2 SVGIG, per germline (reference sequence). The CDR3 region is CAWTPWGGEQYF. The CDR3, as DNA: TGTGCCTGGACCCCCTGGGGTGGCGAGCAGTACTTC.

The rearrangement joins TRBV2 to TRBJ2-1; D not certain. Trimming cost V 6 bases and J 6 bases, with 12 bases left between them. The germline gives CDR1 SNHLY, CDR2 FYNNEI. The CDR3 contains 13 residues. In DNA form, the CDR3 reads TGTGCCAGCAGCCCTGTCGGCCCCAATGAGCAGTTCTTC. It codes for CASSPVGPNEQFF.

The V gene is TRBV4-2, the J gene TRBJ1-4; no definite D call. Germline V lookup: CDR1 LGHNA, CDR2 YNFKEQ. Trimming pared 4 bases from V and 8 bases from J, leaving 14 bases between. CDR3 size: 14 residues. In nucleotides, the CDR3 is TGTGCCAGCAGCCCCCCCGGCAGTTCCGAAAAACTGTTTTTT. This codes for CASSPPGSSEKLFF.

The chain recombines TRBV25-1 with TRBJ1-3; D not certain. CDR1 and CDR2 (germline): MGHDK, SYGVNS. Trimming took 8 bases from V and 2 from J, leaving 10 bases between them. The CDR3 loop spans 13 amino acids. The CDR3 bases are TGTGCCAGCGCAGCGGGTACTGGAAACACCATATATTTT. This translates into CASAAGTGNTIYF. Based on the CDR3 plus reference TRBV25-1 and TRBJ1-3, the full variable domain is EADIYQTPRYLVIGTGKKITLECSQTMGHDKMYWYQQDPGMELHLIHYSYGVNSTEKGDLSSESTVSRIRTEHFPLTLESARPSHTSQYLCASAAGTGNTIYFGEGSWLTVV.

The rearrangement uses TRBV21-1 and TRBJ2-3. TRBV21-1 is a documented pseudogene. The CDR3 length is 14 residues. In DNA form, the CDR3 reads TGTGCCACCTCCCAGGGGGGGGGTGGGGATACGCAGTATTTT. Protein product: CATSQGGGGDTQYF.

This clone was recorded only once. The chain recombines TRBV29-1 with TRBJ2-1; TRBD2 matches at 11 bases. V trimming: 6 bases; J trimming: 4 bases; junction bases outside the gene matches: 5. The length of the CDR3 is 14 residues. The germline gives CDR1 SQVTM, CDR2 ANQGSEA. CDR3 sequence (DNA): TGCAGCGTCTTAGCGGGGGGGCCGTACAATGAGCAGTTCTTC. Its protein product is CSVLAGGPYNEQFF.